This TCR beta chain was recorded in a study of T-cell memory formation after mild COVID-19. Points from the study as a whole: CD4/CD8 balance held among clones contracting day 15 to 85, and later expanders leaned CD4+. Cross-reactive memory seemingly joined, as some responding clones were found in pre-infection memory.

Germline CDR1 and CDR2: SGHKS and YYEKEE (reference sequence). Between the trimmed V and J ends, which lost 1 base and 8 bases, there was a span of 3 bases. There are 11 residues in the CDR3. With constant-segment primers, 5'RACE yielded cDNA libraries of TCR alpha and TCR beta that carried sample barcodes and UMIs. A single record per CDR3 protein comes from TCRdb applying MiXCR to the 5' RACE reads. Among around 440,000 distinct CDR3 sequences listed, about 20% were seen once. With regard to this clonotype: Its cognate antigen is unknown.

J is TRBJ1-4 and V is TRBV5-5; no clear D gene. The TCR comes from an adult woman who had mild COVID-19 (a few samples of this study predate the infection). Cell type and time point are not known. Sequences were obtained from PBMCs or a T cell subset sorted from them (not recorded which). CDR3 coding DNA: TGTGCCAGCAGCTTGAAGGAAAAACTGTTTTTT. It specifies CASSLKEKLFF.